Below are 13 T cell receptor beta chains sequenced from a single sample in a study of regulatory T cells in long-lasting Graves disease. Time point defined: newly diagnosed GD, antithyroid drugs for less than 3 months. PBMC-derived RNA was used for the TCR library. Construction of TCR beta libraries relied on iRepertoire HTBI primers and on Arm-PCR targeting CDR3 regions. One entry per CDR3 protein, called by TCRdb with MiXCR from the multiplex PCR reads. The table shows around 360,000 distinct CDR3 sequences, with around 15% occurring only once. The same data also went into a second study, on T cells in Graves' hyperthyroidism and ophthalmopathy.

The sample here was peripheral blood mononuclear cells (PBMCs), taken at new diagnosis, from a patient treated with antithyroid drugs. These receptors all come from a woman between 18 and 29 years old with Graves disease.

This clonotype came up many times. The chain links TRBV10-3 to TRBJ1-1, with D hard to call. Trimming shortened V by 4 bases and J by 6 bases, and 18 bases separated the two germline ends. This CDR3 comprises 15 residues. Germline assignment: CDR1 ENHRY and CDR2 SYGVKD. The CDR3 region has the DNA TGTGCCATCAGTGCCCGAGTTGACCTAGGATCTGAAGCTTTCTTT. Translation gives CAISARVDLGSEAFF.

This chain uses TRBV6-5 with TRBJ1-1; D is possibly TRBD1 (5 bases). Per germline, CDR1 MNHEY and CDR2 SVGAGI. V shed 0 bases and J shed 6 bases, with 14 bases lying between them. The CDR3 sequence is 15 residues long. The CDR3 coding sequence is TGTGCCAGCAGTTACTCGATTGCGGGGGAGGCTGAAGCTTTCTTT. This gives the protein CASSYSIAGEAEAFF.

This clonotype was found many times. The rearrangement uses TRBV5-1 and TRBJ2-2; no clear D gene. In germline, CDR1 is SGHRS, CDR2 YFSETQ. The CDR3 has 15 residues. Trimming took off 0 bases at V and 1 base at J, with 7 bases between the two ends. The CDR3 region is CASSLEDGNTGELFF. The CDR3 DNA sequence: TGCGCCAGCAGCTTGGAGGACGGGAACACCGGGGAGCTGTTTTTT.

The V and J genes are TRBV12-5 and TRBJ2-1, with 14 bases fitting TRBD2. Germline values: CDR1 LGHNT, CDR2 FRNRAP. The J segment lost 6 bases and the V segment lost 2 bases, leaving 15 bases of the junction unmatched. This CDR3 spans 20 amino acids. CDR3 sequence (DNA): TGTGCTAGTGGTTTGTCCAGACTAGCGGGGGGGCCAAGGCGTTCCAATGAGCAGTTCTTC. Protein product: CASGLSRLAGGPRRSNEQFF.

This CDR3 reads CASSRTGGLDTIYF. The CDR3 region has the DNA TGTGCCAGCTCCCGGACAGGGGGCTTAGACACCATATATTTT. The rearrangement links TRBV18 to TRBJ1-3; 11 bases fit TRBD1. After removal of 6 bases from V and 8 bases from J, the junction contained 6 bases not matched to a gene. The CDR3 spans 14 residues. CDR1 is KGHSH and CDR2 is LQKENI in the germline V gene. Combining the CDR3 with reference TRBV18 and TRBJ1-3 gives the whole variable domain NAGVMQNPRHLVRRRGQEARLRCSPMKGHSHVYWYRQLPEEGLKFMVYLQKENIIDESGMPKERFSAEFPKEGPSILRIQQVVRGDSAAYFCASSRTGGLDTIYFGEGSWLTVV.

This clonotype was seen only a few times. The chain links TRBV27 to TRBJ2-7; D unresolved. V lost 0 bases to trimming and J lost 2 bases, with 5 bases between them. The CDR3 has 13 residues. Germline V gene sequence: CDR1 MNHEY, CDR2 SMNVEV (reference sequence). CDR3 loop: CASSLSKAYEQYF. In nucleotides, the CDR3 is TGTGCCAGCAGTTTATCGAAAGCCTACGAGCAGTACTTC.

Ten or more counts support this clonotype. The chain uses TRBV3-1 and TRBJ1-6; D is unclear. The CDR3 contains 13 residues. V was cut by 4 bases and J by 5 bases, with 6 bases left in between. Germline CDR1 reads LGHDT; CDR2 reads YNNKEL (reference sequence). CDR3 loop: CASSPNDNSPLHF. CDR3 nucleotides: TGTGCCAGCAGCCCCAACGATAATTCACCCCTCCACTTT.

Ten or more counts support this clonotype. The chain links TRBV6-2 or TRBV6-3 to TRBJ2-1, with TRBD2 matching over 7 bases. Germline values: CDR1 MNHEY, CDR2 SVGEGT. With V trimmed by 8 bases and J by 4 bases, 5 bases remained unmatched. CDR3 length equals 13 residues. CDR3: CASVLAEYNEQFF. As DNA, the CDR3 is TGTGCCAGCGTTCTAGCGGAGTACAATGAGCAGTTCTTC.

In its sample, this clonotype was seen many times. CDR3 region: CASSQGLGQPQHF. CDR3 nucleotides: TGTGCCAGCAGCCAAGGCCTCGGGCAGCCCCAGCATTTT. This sequence joins TRBV3-1 and TRBJ1-5; D unresolved. Trimming shortened V by 1 base and J by 7 bases, and 8 bases separated the two germline ends. CDR1 LGHDT and CDR2 YNNKEL come from the germline V gene (reference sequence). This CDR3 contains 13 residues.

The chain has TRBV19 and TRBJ2-1; 9 bases line up with TRBD1. The J segment lost 3 bases and the V segment lost 3 bases, leaving 3 bases of the junction unmatched. The CDR3 loop spans 15 amino acids. The germline CDR1 and CDR2 sequences are LNHDA and SQIVND (reference sequence). CDR3 sequence: CASSIGTGYYNEQFF. The CDR3 nucleotides read TGTGCCAGTAGTATTGGGACAGGGTACTACAATGAGCAGTTCTTC.

This clonotype was seen only a few times. The chain carries TRBV19 and TRBJ2-1, with 7 bases matching TRBD1. Per the germline V gene, CDR1 is LNHDA and CDR2 is SQIVND (reference sequence). V lost 6 bases to trimming and J lost 15 bases; unmatched junction nucleotides: 17. The CDR3 consists of 14 residues. The CDR3 DNA is TGTGCCAGTAGCAATTCTCGAGGGGGCGAACTGTGGTTCTTC. Its protein is CASSNSRGGELWFF. Looking up the rest from reference TRBV19 and TRBJ2-1 gives the full variable domain: DGGITQSPKYLFRKEGQNVTLSCEQNLNHDAMYWYRQDPGQGLRLIYYSQIVNDFQKGDIAEGYSVSREKKESFPLTVTSAQKNPTAFYLCASSNSRGGELWFFGPGTRLTVL.

This clonotype was detected a few times. As DNA, the CDR3 is TGTGCCACCAGCAGACAGAATAACTATGGCTACACCTTC. The encoded protein is CATSRQNNYGYTF. The V gene is TRBV15, the J gene TRBJ1-2; D unresolved. The germline V gene has CDR1 LNHNV and CDR2 YYDKDF (reference sequence). The CDR3 has 13 residues. V was trimmed by 2 bases and J by 1 base, leaving 5 bases between them.

This clonotype was seen many times. The CDR3 nucleotides read TGTGCCAGCAGCGTCAGTAATGAGCAGTTCTTC. Translating gives CASSVSNEQFF. The chain combines TRBV11-1 with TRBJ2-1; D is uncertain. The CDR3 totals 11 residues. Trimming pared 5 bases from V and 7 bases from J, leaving 6 bases between. Germline CDR1 is SGHAT and CDR2 is FQDESV (reference sequence).